This TCR beta chain derives from a study of radiotherapy plus CTLA-4 blockade in lung cancer. Libraries were prepared by immunoSEQ multiplex PCR; TCRdb keeps only in-frame clonotypes and omits some of them. The sample shows about 100,000 clones, about four fifths of them seen only once. The receptor was isolated from a human donor with non-small cell lung cancer who had stable disease on radiotherapy plus ipilimumab. Sample: peripheral blood, taken from a patient treated with radiotherapy plus ipilimumab.

The CDR3 loop is CASSLGSGGMNTEAFF. The CDR3 DNA is TGCGCCAGCAGCTTGGGGTCCGGAGGGATGAACACTGAAGCTTTCTTT. The rearrangement uses TRBV5-1 and TRBJ1-1; D gene ambiguous. From germline, CDR1 is SGHRS and CDR2 YFSETQ. V was pared by 0 bases and J by 0 bases, with 12 bases between. This CDR3 has 16 residues. The full variable domain, completed using reference TRBV5-1 and TRBJ1-1, is KAGVTQTPRYLIKTRGQQVTLSCSPISGHRSVSWYQQTPGQGLQFLFEYFSETQRNKGNFPGRFSGRQFSNSRSEMNVSTLELGDSALYLCASSLGSGGMNTEAFFGQGTRLTVV.